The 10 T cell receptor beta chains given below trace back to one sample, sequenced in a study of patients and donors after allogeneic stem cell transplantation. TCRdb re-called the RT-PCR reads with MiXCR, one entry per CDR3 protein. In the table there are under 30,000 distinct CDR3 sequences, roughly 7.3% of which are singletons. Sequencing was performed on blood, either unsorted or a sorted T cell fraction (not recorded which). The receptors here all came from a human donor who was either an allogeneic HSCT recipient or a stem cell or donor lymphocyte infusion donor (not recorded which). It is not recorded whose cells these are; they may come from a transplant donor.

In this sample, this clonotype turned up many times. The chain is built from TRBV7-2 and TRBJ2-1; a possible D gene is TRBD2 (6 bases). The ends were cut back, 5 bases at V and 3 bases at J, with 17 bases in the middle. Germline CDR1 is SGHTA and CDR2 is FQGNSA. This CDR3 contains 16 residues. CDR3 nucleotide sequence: TGTGCCAGCAGCCCTCAGACTAGGACCTACTACAATGAGCAGTTCTTC. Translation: CASSPQTRTYYNEQFF.

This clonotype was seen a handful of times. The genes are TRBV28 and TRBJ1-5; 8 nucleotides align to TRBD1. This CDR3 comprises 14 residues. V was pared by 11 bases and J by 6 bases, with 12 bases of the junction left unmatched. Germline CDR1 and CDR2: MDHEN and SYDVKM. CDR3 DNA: TGTGCCGGATCTACAGGGGGAGGTAGTCAGCCCCAGCATTTT. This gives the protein CAGSTGGGSQPQHF.

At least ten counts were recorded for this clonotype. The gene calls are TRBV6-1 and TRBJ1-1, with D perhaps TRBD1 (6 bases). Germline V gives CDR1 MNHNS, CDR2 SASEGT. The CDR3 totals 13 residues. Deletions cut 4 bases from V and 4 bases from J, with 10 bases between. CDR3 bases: TGTGCCAGCAGTGTTCTGGGGGCCACTGAAGCTTTCTTT. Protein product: CASSVLGATEAFF.

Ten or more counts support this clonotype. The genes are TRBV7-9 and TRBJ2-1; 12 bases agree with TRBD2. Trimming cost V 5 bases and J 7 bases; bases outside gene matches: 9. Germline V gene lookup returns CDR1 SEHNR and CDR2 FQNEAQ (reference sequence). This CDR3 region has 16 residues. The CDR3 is CASSPPGTSGLNEQFF. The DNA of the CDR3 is TGTGCCAGCAGCCCACCCGGGACTAGCGGGTTGAATGAGCAGTTCTTC.

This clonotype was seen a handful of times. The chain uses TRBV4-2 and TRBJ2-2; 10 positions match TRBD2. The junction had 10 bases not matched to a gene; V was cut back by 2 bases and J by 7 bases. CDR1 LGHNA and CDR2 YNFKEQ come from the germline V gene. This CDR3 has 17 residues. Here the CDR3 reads CASSQRGSSGRDGELFF. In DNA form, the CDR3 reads TGTGCCAGCAGCCAAAGAGGATCTAGCGGGAGAGACGGGGAGCTGTTTTTT.

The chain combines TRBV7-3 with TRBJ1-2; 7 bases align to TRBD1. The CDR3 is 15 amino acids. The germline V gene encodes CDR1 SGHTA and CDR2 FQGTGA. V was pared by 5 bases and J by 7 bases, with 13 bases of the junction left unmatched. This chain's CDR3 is CASSPERQGRGGYTF. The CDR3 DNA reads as TGTGCCAGCAGCCCAGAGAGACAGGGTCGGGGTGGCTACACCTTC.

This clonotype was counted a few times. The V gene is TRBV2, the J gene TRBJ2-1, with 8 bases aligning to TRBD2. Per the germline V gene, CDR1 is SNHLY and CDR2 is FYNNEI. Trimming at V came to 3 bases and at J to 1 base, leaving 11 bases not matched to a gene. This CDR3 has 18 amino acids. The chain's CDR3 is CASSETSAQLLSYNEQFF. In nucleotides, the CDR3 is TGTGCCAGCAGTGAGACTAGCGCGCAACTTCTTTCCTACAATGAGCAGTTCTTC.

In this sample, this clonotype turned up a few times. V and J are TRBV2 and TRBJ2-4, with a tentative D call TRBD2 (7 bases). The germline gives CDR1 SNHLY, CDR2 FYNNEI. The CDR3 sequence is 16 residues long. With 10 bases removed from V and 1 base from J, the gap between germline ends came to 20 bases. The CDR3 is CAILKGGRFAKNIQYF. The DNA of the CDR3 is TGTGCCATCCTTAAGGGGGGGCGGTTTGCCAAAAACATTCAGTACTTC.

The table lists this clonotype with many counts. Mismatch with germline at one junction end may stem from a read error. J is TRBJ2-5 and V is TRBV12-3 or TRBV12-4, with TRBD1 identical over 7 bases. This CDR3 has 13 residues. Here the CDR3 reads CASSHGTVDPSDF. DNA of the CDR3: TGTGCCAGCAGCCACGGGACAGTTGATCCCAGCGACTTC.

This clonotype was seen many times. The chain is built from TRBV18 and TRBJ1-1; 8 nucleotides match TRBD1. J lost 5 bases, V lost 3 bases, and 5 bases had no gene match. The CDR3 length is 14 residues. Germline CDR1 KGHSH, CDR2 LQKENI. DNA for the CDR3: TGTGCCAGCTCACCGGGCAGGGGGCAGACTGAAGCTTTCTTT. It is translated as CASSPGRGQTEAFF.